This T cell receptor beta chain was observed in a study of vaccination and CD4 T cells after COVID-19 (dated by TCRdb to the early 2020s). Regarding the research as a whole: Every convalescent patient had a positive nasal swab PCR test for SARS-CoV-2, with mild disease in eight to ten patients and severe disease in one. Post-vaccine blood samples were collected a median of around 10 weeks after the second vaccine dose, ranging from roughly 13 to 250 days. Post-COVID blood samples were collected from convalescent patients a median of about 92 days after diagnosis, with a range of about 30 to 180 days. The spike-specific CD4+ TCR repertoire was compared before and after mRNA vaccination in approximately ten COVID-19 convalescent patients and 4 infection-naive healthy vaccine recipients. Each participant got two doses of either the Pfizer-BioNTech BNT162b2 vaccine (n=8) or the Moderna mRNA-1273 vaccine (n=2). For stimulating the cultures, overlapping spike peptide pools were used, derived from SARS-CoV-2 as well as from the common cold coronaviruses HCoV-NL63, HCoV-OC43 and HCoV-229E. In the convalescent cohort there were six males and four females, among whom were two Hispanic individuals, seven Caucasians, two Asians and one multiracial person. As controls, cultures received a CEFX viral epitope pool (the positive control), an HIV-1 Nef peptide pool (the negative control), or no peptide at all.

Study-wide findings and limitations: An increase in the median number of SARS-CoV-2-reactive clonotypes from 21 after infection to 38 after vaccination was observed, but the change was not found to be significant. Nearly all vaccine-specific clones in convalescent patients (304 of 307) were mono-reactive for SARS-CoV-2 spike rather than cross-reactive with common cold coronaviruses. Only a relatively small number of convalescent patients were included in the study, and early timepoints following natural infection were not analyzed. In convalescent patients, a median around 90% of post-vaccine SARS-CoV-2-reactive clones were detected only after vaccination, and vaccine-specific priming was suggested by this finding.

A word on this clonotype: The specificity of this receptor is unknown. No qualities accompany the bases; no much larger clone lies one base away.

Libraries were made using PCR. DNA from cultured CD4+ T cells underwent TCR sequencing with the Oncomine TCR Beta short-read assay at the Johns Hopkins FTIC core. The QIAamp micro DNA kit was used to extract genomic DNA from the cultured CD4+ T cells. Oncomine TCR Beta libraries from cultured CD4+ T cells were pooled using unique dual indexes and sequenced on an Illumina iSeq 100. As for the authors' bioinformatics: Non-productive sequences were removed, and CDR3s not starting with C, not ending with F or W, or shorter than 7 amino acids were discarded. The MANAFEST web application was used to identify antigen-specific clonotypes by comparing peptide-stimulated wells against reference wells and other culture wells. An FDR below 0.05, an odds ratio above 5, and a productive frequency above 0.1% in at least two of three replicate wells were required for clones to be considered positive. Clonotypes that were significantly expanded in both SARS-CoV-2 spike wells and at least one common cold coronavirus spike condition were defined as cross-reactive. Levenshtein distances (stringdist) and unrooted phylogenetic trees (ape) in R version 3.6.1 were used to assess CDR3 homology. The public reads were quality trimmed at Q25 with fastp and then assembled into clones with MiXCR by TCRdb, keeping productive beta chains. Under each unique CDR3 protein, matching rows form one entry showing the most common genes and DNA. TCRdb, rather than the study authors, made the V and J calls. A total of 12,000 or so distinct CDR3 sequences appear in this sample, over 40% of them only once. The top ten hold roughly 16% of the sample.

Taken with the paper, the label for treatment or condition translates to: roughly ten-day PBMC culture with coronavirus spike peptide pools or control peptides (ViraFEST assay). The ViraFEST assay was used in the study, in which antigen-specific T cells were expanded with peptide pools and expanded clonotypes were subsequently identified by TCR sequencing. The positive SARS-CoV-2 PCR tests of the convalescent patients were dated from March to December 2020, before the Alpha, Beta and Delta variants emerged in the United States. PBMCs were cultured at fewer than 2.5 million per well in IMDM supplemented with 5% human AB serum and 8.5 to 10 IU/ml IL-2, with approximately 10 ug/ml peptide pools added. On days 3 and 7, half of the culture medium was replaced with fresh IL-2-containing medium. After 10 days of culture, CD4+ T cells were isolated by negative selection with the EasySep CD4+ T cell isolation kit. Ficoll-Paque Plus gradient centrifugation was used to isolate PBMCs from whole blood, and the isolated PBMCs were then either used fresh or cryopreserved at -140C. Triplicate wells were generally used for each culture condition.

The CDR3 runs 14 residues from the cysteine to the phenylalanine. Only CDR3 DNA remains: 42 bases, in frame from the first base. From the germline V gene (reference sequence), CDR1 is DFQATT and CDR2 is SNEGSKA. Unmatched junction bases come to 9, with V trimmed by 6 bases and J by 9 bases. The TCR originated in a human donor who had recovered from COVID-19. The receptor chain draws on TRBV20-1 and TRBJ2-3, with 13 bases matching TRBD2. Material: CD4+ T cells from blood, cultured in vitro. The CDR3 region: CSAPGLAGVSTQYF. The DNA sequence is TGCAGTGCCCCAGGACTAGCGGGAGTCTCGACGCAGTATTTT.